This T cell receptor beta chain was recorded in a study of blood T cell repertoires in COVID-19. Study overall: Specimens from acute and convalescent COVID-19 originated in the United States, Italy and Spain. Sample material is recorded as cDNA or gDNA derived from T cells, B-cell-depleted T cells, or PBMCs.

With 0 bases removed from V and 10 bases from J, the gap between germline ends came to 13 bases. The CDR3 is made up of 14 amino acids. Germline V lookup: CDR1 SGHAT, CDR2 FQDESV (reference sequence). How the authors handled the data: By means of reference gene primer amplification, nucleated cell counts were estimated. Libraries were prepared by immunoSEQ multiplex PCR; TCRdb keeps only in-frame clonotypes and omits some of them. For V, J and clone size, that table is used; D and trimming come from the DNA. The sample lists approximately 100,000 clones, 75% to 90% occurring once. The rearrangement links TRBV11-1 to TRBJ2-1, with a tentative D call TRBD2 (7 bases). What was sequenced was peripheral blood. The origin of this receptor is a human donor with acute or convalescent COVID-19. The donor label of this sample is uncertain. For the CDR3, the DNA is TGTGCCAGCAGCTTAGCCTCTGGGGGGGGCGAGCAGTTCTTC. It codes for CASSLASGGGEQFF.